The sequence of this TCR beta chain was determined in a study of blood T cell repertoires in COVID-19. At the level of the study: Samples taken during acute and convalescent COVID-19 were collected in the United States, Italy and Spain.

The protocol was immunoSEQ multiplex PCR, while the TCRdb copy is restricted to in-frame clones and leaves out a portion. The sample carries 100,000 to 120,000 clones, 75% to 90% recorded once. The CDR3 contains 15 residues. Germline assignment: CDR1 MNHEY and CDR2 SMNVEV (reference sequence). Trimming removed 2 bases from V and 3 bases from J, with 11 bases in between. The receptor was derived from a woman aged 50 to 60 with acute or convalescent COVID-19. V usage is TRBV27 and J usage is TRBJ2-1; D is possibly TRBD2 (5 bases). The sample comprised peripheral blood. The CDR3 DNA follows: TGTGCCAGCAGTTTAAACGCAGCGGACTACAATGAGCAGTTCTTC. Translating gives CASSLNAADYNEQFF.